The 26 T cell receptor beta chains in this list originate from one sample, sequenced in a study of shared clonotypes between healthy human individuals. The assay was immunoSEQ multiplex PCR, and TCRdb's table has in-frame clones only and misses some. The sample has about 1.5 million clones; approximately 97% are singletons. The sample taken for sequencing was naive CD4+ T cells sorted from blood. The subset: CD45RA+ positively selected. Source of these receptors: a man younger than 40 in good health.

This clone was observed a single time. Here the CDR3 reads CAWSTTQETQYF. CDR3 DNA sequence: TGTGCCTGGAGCACCACCCAAGAGACCCAGTACTTC. The chain employs TRBV30 and TRBJ2-5; unclear D gene. Germline V gene lookup returns CDR1 GTSNPN and CDR2 SVGIG (reference sequence). Trimming removed 3 bases from V and 1 base from J, with 6 bases in between. CDR3 length: 12 residues.

CDR3 in DNA: TGTGCCTGGAACAGGGTATTGCCCTACGAGCAGTACTTC. Its protein product is CAWNRVLPYEQYF. This chain links TRBV30 with TRBJ2-7; D possibly corresponds to TRBD1 (6 bases). CDR1 is GTSNPN, CDR2 SVGIG, per germline (reference sequence). V shed 4 bases and J shed 2 bases, with 12 bases lying between them. The CDR3 has 13 residues.

As to this clone: Other DNA sequences of this sample code for an identical CDR3. The V and J genes are TRBV6-5 and TRBJ1-1, with D unresolved. The CDR3 runs to 14 residues. The germline gives CDR1 MNHEY, CDR2 SVGAGI. The V end lost 0 bases, the J end lost 1 base, and 6 bases lay between the germline ends. The CDR3 sequence: CASSYSRGNTEAFF. CDR3 bases: TGTGCCAGCAGTTACTCGAGAGGGAACACTGAAGCTTTCTTT.

The rearrangement uses TRBV6-6 and TRBJ2-7, with no clear D. V was clipped by 2 bases and J by 1 base, with 12 bases between them. The CDR3 extends over 15 amino acids. From germline, CDR1 is MNHNY and CDR2 SVGAGI (reference sequence). The CDR3 DNA reads TGTGCCAGCAGTTACCCCGGTCGGGCTTCCTACGAGCAGTACTTC. Amino acid sequence: CASSYPGRASYEQYF.

The chain links TRBV10-1 to TRBJ2-1, with TRBD2 as a possible D gene (5 bases). V gave up 4 bases and J gave up 6 bases, with 13 bases separating them. This CDR3 contains 14 residues. CDR1 and CDR2 (germline): WNHNN, SYGVQD (reference sequence). DNA of the CDR3: TGCGCCAGCAGTGTCACGGGAAGGGCCAATGAGCAGTTCTTC. Translated: CASSVTGRANEQFF.

This clone was recorded once. The chain recombines TRBV6-6 with TRBJ2-7, with 10 nucleotides matching TRBD2. The ends lost 6 bases at V and 1 base at J; junction bases unmatched: 6. Germline values: CDR1 MNHNY, CDR2 SVGAGI (reference sequence). This CDR3 has 15 amino acids. This CDR3 is CASRSGLAASYEQYF. The CDR3 DNA sequence: TGTGCCAGCAGGTCTGGACTAGCGGCGTCCTACGAGCAGTACTTC.

V and J are TRBV11-3 and TRBJ2-7; 8 nucleotides agree with TRBD1. Germline V gene lookup returns CDR1 SGHNT and CDR2 YENEEA. CDR3 length: 16 residues. V was clipped by 5 bases and J by 5 bases; unmatched bases: 14. The CDR3, as DNA: TGTGCCAGCAGCATCTCCGGACAGGGACTTGGGAACGAGCAGTACTTC. Protein sequence: CASSISGQGLGNEQYF.

Only one count was recorded for this clone. The rearrangement links TRBV7-3 to TRBJ2-3, with TRBD2 matching 13 bases. The CDR3 runs to 17 residues. With V trimmed by 4 bases and J by 4 bases, 8 bases remained unmatched. In germline, CDR1 is SGHTA, CDR2 FQGTGA. The CDR3 DNA is TGTGCCAGCAGCTCCCGGACTAGCGGGAGTATCCCAGATACGCAGTATTTT. It codes for CASSSRTSGSIPDTQYF.

The chain carries TRBV7-3 and TRBJ2-5; 8 bases match TRBD1. The CDR3 sequence is 13 residues long. V trimming: 5 bases; J trimming: 3 bases; junction bases outside the gene matches: 2. The germline CDR1 and CDR2 sequences are SGHTA and FQGTGA. CDR3 sequence (DNA): TGTGCCAGCAGCACGGACAGGGAAGAGACCCAGTACTTC. It translates to CASSTDREETQYF.

This clone was found once. This chain joins TRBV28 and TRBJ1-1; D not certain. The CDR3 covers 11 residues. Trimming left V 8 bases short and J 11 bases short, with 15 bases between. The germline CDR1 and CDR2 sequences are MDHEN and SYDVKM. CDR3 coding DNA: TGTGCCAGCCGTGGCCGGCGTGAGGCTTTCTTT. Translated, it gives CASRGRREAFF.

The chain has TRBV7-9 and TRBJ2-7; 8 nucleotides match TRBD1. V shed 5 bases, J shed 12 bases, and the junction held 12 bases outside the gene matches. Germline lookup yields CDR1 SEHNR and CDR2 FQNEAQ (reference sequence). This CDR3 is built from 13 residues. As DNA, the CDR3 is TGTGCCAGCAGCAGACCCGGACAGGGCATTACGTACTTC. Protein product: CASSRPGQGITYF.

Note on this clone: Other nucleotide sequences in the sample specify the same CDR3. The chain recombines TRBV7-9 with TRBJ2-3, with D possibly called TRBD1 or TRBD2 (5 bases each). Germline V gives CDR1 SEHNR, CDR2 FQNEAQ (reference sequence). The V end was cut by 1 base, the J end by 0 bases, with 8 bases between. The CDR3 sequence is 15 residues long. For the CDR3, the DNA is TGTGCCAGCAGCTTAGGGGGGTTTAGCACAGATACGCAGTATTTT. Translated, it gives CASSLGGFSTDTQYF. The full variable domain, in which reference TRBV7-9 and TRBJ2-3 provide the parts outside the CDR3, is DTGVSQNPRHKITKRGQNVTFRCDPISEHNRLYWYRQTLGQGPEFLTYFQNEAQLEKSRLLSDRFSAERPKGSFSTLEIQRTEQGDSAMYLCASSLGGFSTDTQYFGPGTRLTVL.

The V gene is TRBV27, the J gene TRBJ2-1, with TRBD2 matching 7 bases. Unmatched junction bases numbered 17, after V lost 7 bases and J lost 5 bases. This CDR3 is 17 amino acids long. CDR1 MNHEY and CDR2 SMNVEV come from the germline V gene (reference sequence). The CDR3 coding sequence is TGTGCCAGCATTCCCTCTAGCGGCCGGGAGTTACACAATGAGCAGTTCTTC. Translated, it gives CASIPSSGRELHNEQFF.

This chain links TRBV7-2 with TRBJ1-3; D unclear. Germline-derived CDR1 and CDR2 are SGHTA and FQGNSA. The CDR3 is made up of 15 amino acids. V lost 5 bases and J lost 0, with 11 bases in between. The CDR3 is CASSPSKSSGNTIYF. In DNA, the CDR3 is TGTGCCAGCAGCCCCAGTAAATCCTCTGGAAACACCATATATTTT.

The chain is built from TRBV7-8 and TRBJ1-5; D gene ambiguous. From germline, CDR1 is SGHVS and CDR2 FQNEAQ. Deletions cut 6 bases from V and 6 bases from J, with 9 bases between. The CDR3 totals 12 residues. The CDR3 spells CASSSGSQPQHF. Written as DNA, the CDR3 is TGTGCCAGCAGTTCGGGGAGTCAGCCCCAGCATTTT.

Points on this clone: Other DNA sequences within the sample encode an identical CDR3. In DNA, the CDR3 is TGTGCCAGTAGTATTAGGGGCAATCAGCCCCAGCATTTT. Protein: CASSIRGNQPQHF. The chain is built from TRBV19 and TRBJ1-5; D remains ambiguous. V was cut by 3 bases and J by 2 bases, with 5 bases left in between. CDR1 is LNHDA, CDR2 SQIVND, per germline (reference sequence). The CDR3 loop spans 13 amino acids.

V gene TRBV7-3 combines with J gene TRBJ2-3; D possibly uses TRBD1 or TRBD2 (5 bases each). Trimming pared 5 bases from V and 7 bases from J, leaving 13 bases between. The CDR3 is 13 residues long. Germline CDR1 SGHTA, CDR2 FQGTGA. CDR3 sequence reads: CASSQAGGNTQYF. Here the CDR3 DNA reads TGTGCCAGCAGCCAGGCTGGGGGAAATACGCAGTATTTT. Complete variable domain (other parts from reference TRBV7-3 and TRBJ2-3): GAGVSQTPSNKVTEKGKYVELRCDPISGHTALYWYRQSLGQGPEFLIYFQGTGAADDSGLPNDRFFAVRPEGSVSTLKIQRTERGDSAVYLCASSQAGGNTQYFGPGTRLTVL.

V is TRBV29-1 and J is TRBJ2-5; 9 bases fit TRBD2. With V trimmed by 1 base and J by 1 base, 7 bases remained unmatched. The CDR3 is 16 amino acids. CDR1 SQVTM and CDR2 ANQGSEA come from the germline V gene. CDR3 DNA: TGCAGCGTTGAAGGCGGGAGGGGCCTCGGCCAAGAGACCCAGTACTTC. This translates into CSVEGGRGLGQETQYF. The full variable domain, with the rest looked up from reference TRBV29-1 and TRBJ2-5, is SAVISQKPSRDICQRGTSLTIQCQVDSQVTMMFWYRQQPGQSLTLIATANQGSEATYESGFVIDKFPISRPNLTFSTLTVSNMSPEDSSIYLCSVEGGRGLGQETQYFGPGTRLLVL.

The chain joins TRBV27 to TRBJ2-7; a possible D gene is TRBD2 (5 bases). Germline V gives CDR1 MNHEY, CDR2 SMNVEV (reference sequence). The CDR3 totals 12 residues. The germline V and J ends were trimmed by 4 bases and 4 bases, with 8 bases remaining between them. The CDR3 region has the DNA TGTGCCAGCAGTTCTACTAGGTACGAGCAGTACTTC. It codes for CASSSTRYEQYF.

J is TRBJ2-7 and V is TRBV5-1, with a weak D call TRBD1 (5 bases). V was shortened by 4 bases and J by 3 bases, with 14 bases between the two germline ends. The germline CDR1 and CDR2 sequences are SGHRS and YFSETQ. The CDR3 has 14 amino acids. CDR3 residues: CASSRGQLGYEQYF. CDR3 in DNA: TGCGCCAGCAGCCGAGGACAATTAGGCTACGAGCAGTACTTC. Variable domain in full (rest from reference TRBV5-1 and TRBJ2-7): KAGVTQTPRYLIKTRGQQVTLSCSPISGHRSVSWYQQTPGQGLQFLFEYFSETQRNKGNFPGRFSGRQFSNSRSEMNVSTLELGDSALYLCASSRGQLGYEQYFGPGTRLTVT.

CDR3 loop: CATGLANQPQHF. The CDR3 nucleotides read TGTGCCACGGGTTTGGCCAATCAGCCCCAGCATTTT. The rearrangement uses TRBV6-1 and TRBJ1-5, with D unresolved. V was cut by 10 bases and J by 3 bases, with 10 bases left in between. Germline CDR1 MNHNS, CDR2 SASEGT. The CDR3 is made up of 12 amino acids.

The chain uses TRBV27 and TRBJ1-5; unclear D gene. The CDR3 consists of 15 residues. The V gene lost 4 bases and the J gene lost 4 bases, with 14 bases spanning the gap. Looked up from germline, CDR1 is MNHEY and CDR2 is SMNVEV (reference sequence). The CDR3 sequence is CASSSRLAPNQPQHF. DNA of the CDR3: TGTGCCAGCAGTTCCCGGCTTGCCCCAAATCAGCCCCAGCATTTT.

V gene TRBV28 combines with J gene TRBJ2-1, with 10 bases fitting TRBD2. The CDR3 sequence is 13 residues long. Germline assignment: CDR1 MDHEN and CDR2 SYDVKM. Losses at the gene ends were 6 bases for V and 9 bases for J; bases not matched to a gene: 5. The chain's CDR3 is CASRTSGTGEQFF. DNA for the CDR3: TGTGCCAGCAGAACTAGCGGGACTGGTGAGCAGTTCTTC.

The CDR3 protein is CASSVGGWEETQYF. The DNA for the CDR3 is TGTGCCAGCAGTGTGGGAGGGTGGGAAGAGACCCAGTACTTC. The chain has TRBV25-1 and TRBJ2-5; TRBD2 aligns across 7 bases. From germline, CDR1 is MGHDK and CDR2 SYGVNS. The CDR3 is made up of 14 amino acids. V lost 4 bases, J lost 3 bases, and 5 bases stayed unmatched. The complete variable domain, with remaining parts taken from reference TRBV25-1 and TRBJ2-5, reads EADIYQTPRYLVIGTGKKITLECSQTMGHDKMYWYQQDPGMELHLIHYSYGVNSTEKGDLSSESTVSRIRTEHFPLTLESARPSHTSQYLCASSVGGWEETQYFGPGTRLLVL.

The chain links TRBV28 to TRBJ2-1; a weak D match, TRBD2 (5 bases). CDR3 length equals 15 residues. CDR1 and CDR2 from the germline V gene are MDHEN and SYDVKM. Trimming stripped 8 bases from V and 5 bases from J, with 19 bases between. CDR3 nucleotides: TGTGCCAGCCCGAAAGAACGACCCGGGAACAATGAGCAGTTCTTC. It is translated as CASPKERPGNNEQFF.

This clone was recorded only once. This chain links TRBV6-1 with TRBJ2-7; 10 bases agree with TRBD1. The CDR3 sequence is 15 residues long. J lost 3 bases, V lost 9 bases, and 11 bases had no gene match. Germline loops: CDR1 MNHNS, CDR2 SASEGT. The CDR3 nucleotides read TGTGCCAGTGTCAAGGGACAGGGGATATTCTACGAGCAGTACTTC. This sequence encodes CASVKGQGIFYEQYF.